These 10 T cell receptor beta chains were all obtained from the same sample, sequenced in a study of cytomegalovirus exposure and HLA in healthy donors. 60 Vbeta and 13 Jbeta primers were used in PCR. Produced via immunoSEQ multiplex PCR; TCRdb's table is partial and in-frame only. The data contain 120,000 to 150,000 clones, 55% to 70% of them singletons. Sequencing used PBMCs. Source of these receptors: a woman aged 30 to 39 in good health and CMV-seropositive.

This chain links TRBV15 with TRBJ2-7, with 9 nucleotides matching TRBD2. The V gene's germline CDR1 is LNHNV and CDR2 YYDKDF (reference sequence). Trimming removed 1 base from V and 7 bases from J; junction bases left unmatched: 8. The CDR3 has 15 amino acids. In DNA form, the CDR3 reads TGTGCCACCAGCAGAGGTGTAGCGGGAGTAGGAGAGCAGTACTTC. Protein sequence: CATSRGVAGVGEQYF.

The chain couples TRBV5-1 to TRBJ2-7; possible D gene TRBD2, 6 bases. Germline-derived CDR1 and CDR2 are SGHRS and YFSETQ. V gave up 5 bases and J gave up 3 bases, with 15 bases separating them. This CDR3 is built from 14 residues. CDR3 DNA: TGCGCCAGCAGACGGGACTGGGGAAACTACGAGCAGTACTTC. This codes for CASRRDWGNYEQYF.

This clone was seen just once. The CDR3 region is CASSLSYNEQFF. In DNA, the CDR3 is TGTGCCAGCAGTCTCTCCTACAATGAGCAGTTCTTC. The gene calls are TRBV28 and TRBJ2-1; D unresolved. Germline V lookup: CDR1 MDHEN, CDR2 SYDVKM. V gave up 5 bases and J gave up 0 bases, with 2 bases separating them. The CDR3 loop spans 12 amino acids.

In its sample, this clone was seen a few times. This chain connects TRBV27 to TRBJ1-5; a possible D gene is TRBD1 (5 bases). This CDR3 is built from 15 residues. The germline V and J ends were trimmed by 3 bases and 4 bases, with 13 bases remaining between them. Per germline, CDR1 MNHEY and CDR2 SMNVEV (reference sequence). CDR3 sequence reads: CASSFEGLRNQPQHF. CDR3 in DNA: TGTGCCAGCAGTTTTGAGGGACTGCGAAATCAGCCCCAGCATTTT.

The chain has TRBV10-3 and TRBJ1-4, with D maybe TRBD1 (5 bases). Germline assignment: CDR1 ENHRY and CDR2 SYGVKD. The V end was cut by 5 bases, the J end by 2 bases, with 9 bases between. The CDR3 sequence is 14 residues long. For the CDR3, the DNA is TGTGCCATCAGTAAGGACATTACTAATGAAAAACTGTTTTTT. Translating it yields CAISKDITNEKLFF.

The rearrangement joins TRBV11-2 to TRBJ1-1; no firm D call. Deletions cut 1 base from V and 2 bases from J, with 5 bases between. This CDR3 contains 13 residues. The V gene's germline CDR1 is SGHAT and CDR2 FQNNGV. CDR3 nucleotide sequence: TGTGCCAGCAGCTTAGGAACTAACACTGAAGCTTTCTTT. This gives the protein CASSLGTNTEAFF.

This clone was seen a few times. This likely reflects a read error, since a far larger clone is one base away. The chain joins TRBV6-5 to TRBJ2-2; the match to TRBD1 covers 8 bases. The CDR3 extends over 15 amino acids. Trimming at V came to 5 bases and at J to 5 bases, leaving 7 bases not matched to a gene. Looked up from germline, CDR1 is MNHEY and CDR2 is SVGAGI. The CDR3 is CASSKHRGWTGELFF. For the CDR3, the DNA is TGTGCCAGCAGTAAGCACAGGGGGTGGACCGGGGAGCTGTTTTTT.

This clone was found once. The chain is built from TRBV23-1 and TRBJ2-3; tentative D call: TRBD2 (5 bases). TRBV23-1 is recorded as an ORF, its role being uncertain. The CDR3 is 13 residues long. V lost 0 bases and J lost 10, with 11 bases in between. CDR3 coding DNA: TGCGCCAGCAGTCAATCTTTACTAGAGGCGCAGTATTTT. Encoded protein: CASSQSLLEAQYF.

The J gene is TRBJ2-7, the V gene TRBV9; D is uncertain. The CDR3 length is 14 residues. Germline-derived CDR1 and CDR2 are SGDLS and YYNGEE. V was clipped by 0 bases and J by 2 bases, with 9 bases between them. This chain's CDR3 is CASSVAGLTYEQYF. CDR3 sequence (DNA): TGTGCCAGCAGCGTAGCAGGCCTTACCTACGAGCAGTACTTC.

This clone was recorded a few times. This rearrangement joins TRBV5-4 to TRBJ1-2; tentative D call: TRBD1 (6 bases). CDR1 and CDR2 (germline): SGHNT, YYREEE (reference sequence). The CDR3 is 14 residues long. V was clipped by 2 bases and J by 0 bases, with 8 bases between them. CDR3 sequence: CASSFGGSNYGYTF. The CDR3 DNA follows: TGTGCCAGCAGCTTTGGGGGCTCTAACTATGGCTACACCTTC.